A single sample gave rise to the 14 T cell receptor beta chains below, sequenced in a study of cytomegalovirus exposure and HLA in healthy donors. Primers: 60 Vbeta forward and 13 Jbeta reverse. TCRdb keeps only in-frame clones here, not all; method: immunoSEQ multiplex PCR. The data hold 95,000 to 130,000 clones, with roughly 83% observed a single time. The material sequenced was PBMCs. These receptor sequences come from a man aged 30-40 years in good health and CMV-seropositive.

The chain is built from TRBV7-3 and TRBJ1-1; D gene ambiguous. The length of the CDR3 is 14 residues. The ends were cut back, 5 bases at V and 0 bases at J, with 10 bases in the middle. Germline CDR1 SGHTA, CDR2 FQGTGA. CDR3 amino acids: CASSPRAMNTEAFF. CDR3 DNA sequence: TGTGCCAGCAGCCCCCGCGCCATGAACACTGAAGCTTTCTTT.

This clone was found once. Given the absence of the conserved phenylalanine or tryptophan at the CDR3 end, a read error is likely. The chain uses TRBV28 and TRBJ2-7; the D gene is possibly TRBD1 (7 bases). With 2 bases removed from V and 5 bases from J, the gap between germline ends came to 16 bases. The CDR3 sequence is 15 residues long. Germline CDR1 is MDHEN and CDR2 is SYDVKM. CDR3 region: CASSLRQGGVDEQYL. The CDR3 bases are TGTGCCAGCAGTTTACGACAGGGAGGTGTCGACGAGCAGTACCTC.

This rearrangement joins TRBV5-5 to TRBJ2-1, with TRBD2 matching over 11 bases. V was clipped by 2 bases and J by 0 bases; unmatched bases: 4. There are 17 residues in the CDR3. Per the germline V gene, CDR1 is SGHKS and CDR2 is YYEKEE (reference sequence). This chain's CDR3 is CASSLTSGSLSYNEQFF. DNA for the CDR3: TGTGCCAGCAGCTTAACTAGCGGGAGTCTCTCCTACAATGAGCAGTTCTTC.

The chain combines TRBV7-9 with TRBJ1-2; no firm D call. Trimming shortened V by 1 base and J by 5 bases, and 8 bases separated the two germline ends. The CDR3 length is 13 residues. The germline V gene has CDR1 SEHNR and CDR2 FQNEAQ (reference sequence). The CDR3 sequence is CASSLGSLYGYTF. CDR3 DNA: TGTGCCAGCAGCTTAGGGAGTCTTTATGGCTACACCTTC.

The CDR3 here is CASSSLTRRDTQYF. DNA of the CDR3: TGTGCCAGCAGTTCCTTGACTAGAAGAGATACGCAGTATTTT. The genes are TRBV27 and TRBJ2-3; tentatively, D is TRBD2 (6 bases). With 4 bases removed from V and 5 bases from J, the gap between germline ends came to 13 bases. Germline CDR1 reads MNHEY; CDR2 reads SMNVEV (reference sequence). The CDR3 consists of 14 residues.

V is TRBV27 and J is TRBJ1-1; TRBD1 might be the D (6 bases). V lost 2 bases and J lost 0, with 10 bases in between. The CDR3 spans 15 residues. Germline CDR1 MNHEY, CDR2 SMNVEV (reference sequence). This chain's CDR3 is CASSLGQGMNTEAFF. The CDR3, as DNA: TGTGCCAGCAGTTTAGGGCAGGGGATGAACACTGAAGCTTTCTTT.

For the CDR3, the DNA is TGTGCCACTAGAGGACAGCCTAGCACAGATACGCAGTATTTT. It is translated as CATRGQPSTDTQYF. The chain links TRBV19 to TRBJ2-3; TRBD1 is a possible D gene (6 bases). Germline CDR1 is LNHDA and CDR2 is SQIVND (reference sequence). CDR3 length: 14 residues. V lost 10 bases, J lost 0 bases, and 14 bases lay in between.

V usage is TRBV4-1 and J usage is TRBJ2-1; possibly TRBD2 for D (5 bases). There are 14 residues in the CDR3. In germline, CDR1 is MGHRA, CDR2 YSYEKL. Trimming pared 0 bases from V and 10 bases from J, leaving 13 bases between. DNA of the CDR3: TGCGCCAGCAGCCAAGACGGGCGGGCCGGAGAGCAGTTCTTC. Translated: CASSQDGRAGEQFF.

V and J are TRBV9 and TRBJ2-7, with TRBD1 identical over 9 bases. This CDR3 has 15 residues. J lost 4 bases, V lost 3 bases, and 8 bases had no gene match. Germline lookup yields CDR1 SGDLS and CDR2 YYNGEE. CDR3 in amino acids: CASSGRTGVLYEQYF. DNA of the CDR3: TGTGCCAGCAGCGGCCGGACAGGGGTTTTATACGAGCAGTACTTC.

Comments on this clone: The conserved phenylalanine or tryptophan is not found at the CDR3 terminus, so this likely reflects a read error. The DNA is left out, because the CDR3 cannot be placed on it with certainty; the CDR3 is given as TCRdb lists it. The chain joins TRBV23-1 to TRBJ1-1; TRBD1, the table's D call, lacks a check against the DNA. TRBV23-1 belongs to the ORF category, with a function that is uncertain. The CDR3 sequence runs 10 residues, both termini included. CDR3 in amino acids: CASSQSAGHL.

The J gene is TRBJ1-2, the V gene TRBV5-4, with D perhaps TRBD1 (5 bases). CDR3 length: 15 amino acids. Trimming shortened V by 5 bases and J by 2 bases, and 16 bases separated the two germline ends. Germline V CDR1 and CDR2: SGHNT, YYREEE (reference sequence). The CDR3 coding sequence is TGTGCCAGCAGTCAAACGGCCAGGGTAAACTATGGCTACACCTTC. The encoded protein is CASSQTARVNYGYTF.

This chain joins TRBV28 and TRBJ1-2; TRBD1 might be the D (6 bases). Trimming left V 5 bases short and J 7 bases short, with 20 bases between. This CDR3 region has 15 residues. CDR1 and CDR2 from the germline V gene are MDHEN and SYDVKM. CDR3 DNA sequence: TGTGCCAGCAGTCCGCCCCCCCTGCGGGGGCGTGGCTACACCTTC. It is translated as CASSPPPLRGRGYTF.

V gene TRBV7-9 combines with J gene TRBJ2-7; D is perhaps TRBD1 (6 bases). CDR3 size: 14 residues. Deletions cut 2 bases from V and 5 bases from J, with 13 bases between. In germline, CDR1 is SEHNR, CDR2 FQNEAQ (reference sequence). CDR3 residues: CASSLRGGVDEQYF. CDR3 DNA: TGTGCCAGCAGCTTACGAGGGGGTGTGGACGAGCAGTACTTC.

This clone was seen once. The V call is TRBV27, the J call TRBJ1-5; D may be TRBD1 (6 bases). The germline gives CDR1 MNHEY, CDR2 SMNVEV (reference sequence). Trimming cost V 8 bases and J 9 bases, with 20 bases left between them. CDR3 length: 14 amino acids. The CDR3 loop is CASSRDTGSAPQHF. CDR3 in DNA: TGTGCCAGCTCCCGGGACACAGGATCAGCGCCCCAGCATTTT.